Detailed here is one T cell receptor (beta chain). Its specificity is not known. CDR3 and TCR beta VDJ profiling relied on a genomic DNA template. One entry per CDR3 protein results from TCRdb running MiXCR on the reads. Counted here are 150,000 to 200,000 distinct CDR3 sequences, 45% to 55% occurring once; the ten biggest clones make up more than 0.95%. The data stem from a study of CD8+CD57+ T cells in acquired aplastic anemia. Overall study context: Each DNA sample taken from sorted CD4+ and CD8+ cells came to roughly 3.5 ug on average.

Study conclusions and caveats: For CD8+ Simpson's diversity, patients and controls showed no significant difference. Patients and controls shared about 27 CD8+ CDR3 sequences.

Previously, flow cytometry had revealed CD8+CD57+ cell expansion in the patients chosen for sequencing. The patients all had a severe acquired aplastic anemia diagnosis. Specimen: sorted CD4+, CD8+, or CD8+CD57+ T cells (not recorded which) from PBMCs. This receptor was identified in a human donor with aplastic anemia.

The CDR3, as DNA: TGTGCCATCAGTAGAAGCGGGGGCACAGATACGCAGTATTTT. It specifies CAISRSGGTDTQYF. This chain joins TRBV10-3 and TRBJ2-3; 7 bases are shared with TRBD2. The germline CDR1 and CDR2 sequences are ENHRY and SYGVKD. V was pared by 5 bases and J by 1 base, with 3 bases of the junction left unmatched. The CDR3 runs to 14 residues.